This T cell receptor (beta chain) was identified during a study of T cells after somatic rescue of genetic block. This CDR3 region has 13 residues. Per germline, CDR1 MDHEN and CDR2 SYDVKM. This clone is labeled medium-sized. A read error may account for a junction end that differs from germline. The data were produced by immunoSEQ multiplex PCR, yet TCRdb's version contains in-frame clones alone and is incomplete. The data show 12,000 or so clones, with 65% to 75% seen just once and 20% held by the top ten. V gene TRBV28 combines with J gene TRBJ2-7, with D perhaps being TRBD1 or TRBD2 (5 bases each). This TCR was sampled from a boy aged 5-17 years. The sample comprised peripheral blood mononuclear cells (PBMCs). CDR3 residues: CASSLTRYGARDF. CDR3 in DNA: TGTGCCAGCAGCCTTACCCGCTACGGGGCTAGGGACTTC.